A selection of T cell receptor beta chains follows, all from one sample in a study of blood T cell repertoires in COVID-19. Some clones are missing from TCRdb's copy, which holds only in-frame ones; the method was immunoSEQ multiplex PCR. The sample yields around 93,000 clones, approximately 88% seen once. Sequenced: peripheral blood. The receptor source for this set is an elderly man with acute or convalescent COVID-19. Each CDR3 is given with its conserved first and last residue. D genes are given only for firm matches. Size tells how often a clone was seen (once, few, many) or the class of an expanded clone, and some rows leave it out.

CAWVDRPSGNTIYF TGTGCCTGGGTGGACAGGCCCTCTGGAAACACCATATATTTT TRBV30 TRBD1 TRBJ1-3 .
CASSITQGAKTQYF TGTGCCAGCAGTATTACACAGGGGGCTAAGACCCAGTACTTC TRBV28 TRBD1 TRBJ2-5 .
CASSQGSGEKLFF TGTGCCAGCAGCCAAGGGAGCGGTGAAAAACTGTTTTTT TRBV14 . TRBJ1-4 .
CASSETGFDEQFF TGTGCCAGCAGTGAAACAGGTTTCGATGAGCAGTTCTTC TRBV25-1 . TRBJ2-1 .
CASSEGAEFTSNQPQHF TGCGCCAGCAGTGAAGGAGCGGAATTTACTAGCAATCAGCCCCAGCATTTT TRBV10-2 . TRBJ1-5 .
CASSFRRVNTEAFF TGTGCCAGCAGTTTTCGCAGGGTAAACACTGAAGCTTTCTTT TRBV27 . TRBJ1-1 .
CAWRGTAPPYNEQFF TGTGCCTGGAGGGGGACAGCTCCCCCCTACAATGAGCAGTTCTTC TRBV30 TRBD1 TRBJ2-1 .
CASSLWGQGARSPLHF TGTGCCAGCAGCTTATGGGGACAGGGGGCGCGTTCACCCCTCCACTTT TRBV13 TRBD1 TRBJ1-6 .
CAISPDRGVSGYTF TGTGCCATCAGTCCGGACAGGGGAGTCAGTGGCTACACCTTC TRBV10-3 TRBD1 TRBJ1-2 few
CASSLAGQVSGANVLTF TGTGCCAGCAGCTTAGCGGGACAGGTCTCTGGGGCCAACGTCCTGACTTTC TRBV7-8 TRBD1 TRBJ2-6 .
CASSFRGLGNSPLHF TGTGCCAGCAGTTTCCGGGGGTTAGGGAATTCACCCCTCCACTTT TRBV27 . TRBJ1-6 few
CASSSKGQGATDTQYF TGTGCCAGCAGCTCGAAAGGACAGGGGGCAACAGATACGCAGTATTTT TRBV7-2 TRBD1 TRBJ2-3 .
CAWGGQGGLQHF TGTGCCTGGGGGGGACAAGGAGGACTCCAGCATTTT TRBV30 . TRBJ1-5 .
CASSRQVDGNTIYF TGTGCCAGCAGCCGCCAGGTAGATGGAAACACCATATATTTT TRBV4-2 . TRBJ1-3 .
CASSLVAGEGYTF TGTGCCAGCAGCTTGGTGGCAGGGGAAGGCTACACCTTC TRBV5-6 . TRBJ1-2 .
CSVGTGQEGTQYF TGCAGCGTCGGGACAGGCCAGGAGGGTACGCAGTATTTT TRBV29-1 TRBD1 TRBJ2-3 .
CASSPGTGVTPLHF TGTGCCAGCTCACCAGGGACAGGGGTAACACCCCTCCACTTT TRBV18 TRBD1 TRBJ1-6 once
CASTGQGAPNTEAFF TGTGCCAGCACCGGACAGGGGGCTCCGAACACTGAAGCTTTCTTT TRBV2 TRBD1 TRBJ1-1 .
CAISAGQGKGGTEAFF TGTGCCATCAGTGCGGGACAGGGGAAGGGGGGAACTGAAGCTTTCTTT TRBV10-3 TRBD1 TRBJ1-1 once
CASSNPGTSGGARGYEQFF TGTGCCAGTAGTAACCCCGGGACTAGCGGGGGGGCGAGGGGTTATGAGCAGTTCTTC TRBV19 TRBD2 TRBJ2-1 .
CASSEGGQGGTQYF TGTGCCAGTAGTGAGGGAGGGCAAGGGGGGACCCAGTACTTC TRBV19 . TRBJ2-5 .
CASSLTGSWMNTEAFF TGTGCCAGCAGCTTAACGGGCAGTTGGATGAACACTGAAGCTTTCTTT TRBV7-3 . TRBJ1-1 .
CASSLDRREGLPGYGYTF TGCGCCAGCAGCTTGGATCGGAGGGAAGGGCTACCGGGCTATGGCTACACCTTC TRBV5-1 . TRBJ1-2 .
CASSESTFTEAFF TGTGCCAGCAGTGAAAGTACATTCACTGAAGCTTTCTTT TRBV6-1 . TRBJ1-1 .
CASSFNSGVGTGELFF TGCGCCAGCAGCTTCAATAGCGGGGTGGGCACCGGGGAGCTGTTTTTT TRBV5-1 TRBD2 TRBJ2-2 .
CASSRRTSGPGETQYF TGTGCCAGCAGCCGTCGGACTAGCGGGCCGGGAGAGACCCAGTACTTC TRBV3-1/TRBV3-2 TRBD2 TRBJ2-5 .
CASSLEGGLSGNTIYF TGTGCCAGCAGCTTAGAAGGGGGCCTTTCTGGAAACACCATATATTTT TRBV7-2 TRBD1 TRBJ1-3 .
CASSSLAGQGYGYTF TGTGCCAGCAGCTCCCTCGCGGGACAGGGATATGGCTACACCTTC TRBV9 TRBD1 TRBJ1-2 .
CATSRGTGGTDTQYF TGTGCCACCAGCAGAGGGACAGGGGGCACAGATACGCAGTATTTT TRBV15 TRBD1 TRBJ2-3 .
CASSLAGGNQPQHF TGCGCCAGCAGCTTAGCGGGGGGGAATCAGCCCCAGCATTTT TRBV5-1 . TRBJ1-5 .
CASSPPGLAGETQYF TGTGCCAGTAGTCCTCCGGGACTAGCGGGAGAGACCCAGTACTTC TRBV19 TRBD2 TRBJ2-5 .
CASSILTEAFF TGTGCCAGTAGTATCCTCACTGAAGCTTTCTTT TRBV19 . TRBJ1-1 .
CASSEQGARVLEAFF TGTGCCAGCAGTGAACAGGGGGCTAGGGTACTCGAAGCTTTCTTT TRBV6-1 TRBD1 TRBJ1-1 .
CASRPGGLSNLANEKLFF TGTGCCAGCAGACCAGGGGGGCTTTCTAATTTAGCTAATGAAAAACTGTTTTTT TRBV2 TRBD1 TRBJ1-4 .